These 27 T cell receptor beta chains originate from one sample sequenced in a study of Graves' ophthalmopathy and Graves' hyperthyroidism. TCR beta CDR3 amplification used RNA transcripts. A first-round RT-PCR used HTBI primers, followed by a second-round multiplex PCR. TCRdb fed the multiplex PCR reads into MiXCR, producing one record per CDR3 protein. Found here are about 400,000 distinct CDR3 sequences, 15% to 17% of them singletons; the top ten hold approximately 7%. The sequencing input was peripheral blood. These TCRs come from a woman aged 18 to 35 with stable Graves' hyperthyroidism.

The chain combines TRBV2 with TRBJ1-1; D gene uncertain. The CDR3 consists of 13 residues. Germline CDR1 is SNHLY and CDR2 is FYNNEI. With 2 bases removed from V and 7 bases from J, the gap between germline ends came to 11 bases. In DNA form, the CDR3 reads TGTGCCAGCAGTGAATTGGCCCGACGTGAAGCTTTCTTT. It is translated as CASSELARREAFF.

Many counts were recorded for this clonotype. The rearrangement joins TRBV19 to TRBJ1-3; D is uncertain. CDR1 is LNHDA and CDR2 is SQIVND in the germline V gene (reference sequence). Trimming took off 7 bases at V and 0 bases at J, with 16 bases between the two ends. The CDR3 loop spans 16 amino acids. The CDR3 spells CASKRTHLSSGNTIYF. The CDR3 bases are TGTGCCAGTAAGCGTACACACCTGAGCTCTGGAAACACCATATATTTT.

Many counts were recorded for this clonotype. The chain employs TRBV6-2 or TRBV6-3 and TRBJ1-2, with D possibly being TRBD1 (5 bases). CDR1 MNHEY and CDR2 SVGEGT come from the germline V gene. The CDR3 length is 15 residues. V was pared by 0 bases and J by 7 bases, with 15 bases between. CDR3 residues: CASSYSAGVGSGYTF. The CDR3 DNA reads TGTGCCAGCAGTTACTCGGCGGGGGTCGGTAGTGGCTACACCTTC.

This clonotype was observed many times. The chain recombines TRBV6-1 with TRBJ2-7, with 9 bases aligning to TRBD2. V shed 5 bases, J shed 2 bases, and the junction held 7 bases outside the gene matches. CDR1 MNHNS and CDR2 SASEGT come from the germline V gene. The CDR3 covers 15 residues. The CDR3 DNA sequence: TGTGCCAGCAGTCGAGATCTAGCGGGACCCTACGAGCAGTACTTC. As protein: CASSRDLAGPYEQYF.

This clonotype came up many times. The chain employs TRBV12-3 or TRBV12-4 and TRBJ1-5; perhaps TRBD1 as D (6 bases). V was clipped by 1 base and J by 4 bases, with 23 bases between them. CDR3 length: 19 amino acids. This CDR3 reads CASSLGEEMDSLPNQPQHF. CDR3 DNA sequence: TGTGCCAGCAGTTTAGGAGAAGAAATGGACAGCCTCCCGAATCAGCCCCAGCATTTT.

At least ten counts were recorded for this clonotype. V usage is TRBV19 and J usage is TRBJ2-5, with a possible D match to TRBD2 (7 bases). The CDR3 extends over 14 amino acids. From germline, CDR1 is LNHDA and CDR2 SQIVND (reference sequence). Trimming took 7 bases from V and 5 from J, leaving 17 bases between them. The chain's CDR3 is CASTPKGRGETQYF. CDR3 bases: TGTGCCAGTACCCCTAAGGGGAGGGGGGAGACCCAGTACTTC.

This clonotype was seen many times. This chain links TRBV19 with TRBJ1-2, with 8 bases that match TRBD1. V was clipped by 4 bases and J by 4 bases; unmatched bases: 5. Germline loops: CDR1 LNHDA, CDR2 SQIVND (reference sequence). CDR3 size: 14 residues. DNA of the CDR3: TGTGCCAGTAGTACTTGGACAGGGCCCTATGGCTACACCTTC. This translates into CASSTWTGPYGYTF.

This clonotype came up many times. CDR3 sequence: CASTPGVVRGYTF. The CDR3 DNA is TGTGCCAGTACCCCCGGGGTCGTACGGGGCTACACCTTC. The chain combines TRBV19 with TRBJ1-2, with D hard to call. Germline V gene sequence: CDR1 LNHDA, CDR2 SQIVND (reference sequence). With 7 bases removed from V and 8 bases from J, the gap between germline ends came to 17 bases. This CDR3 is built from 13 residues.

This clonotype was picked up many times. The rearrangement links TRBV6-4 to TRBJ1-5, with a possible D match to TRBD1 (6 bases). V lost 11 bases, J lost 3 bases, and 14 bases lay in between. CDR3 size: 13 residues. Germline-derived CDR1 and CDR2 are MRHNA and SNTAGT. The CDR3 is CAGGQTNNQPQHF. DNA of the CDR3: TGTGCCGGTGGACAGACCAACAATCAGCCCCAGCATTTT.

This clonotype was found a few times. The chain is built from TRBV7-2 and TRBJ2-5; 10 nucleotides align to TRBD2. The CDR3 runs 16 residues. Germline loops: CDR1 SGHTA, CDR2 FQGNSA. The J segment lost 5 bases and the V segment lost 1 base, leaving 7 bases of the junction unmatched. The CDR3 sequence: CASSLVSGGAGETQYF. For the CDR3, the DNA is TGTGCCAGCAGCTTAGTGAGCGGGGGGGCCGGGGAGACCCAGTACTTC.

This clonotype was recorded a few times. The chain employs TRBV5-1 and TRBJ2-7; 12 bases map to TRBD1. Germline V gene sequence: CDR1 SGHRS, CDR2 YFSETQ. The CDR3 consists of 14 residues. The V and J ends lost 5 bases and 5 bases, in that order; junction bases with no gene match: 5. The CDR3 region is CASRGQGAVHEQYF. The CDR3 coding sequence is TGCGCCAGCAGGGGACAGGGGGCGGTCCACGAGCAGTACTTC.

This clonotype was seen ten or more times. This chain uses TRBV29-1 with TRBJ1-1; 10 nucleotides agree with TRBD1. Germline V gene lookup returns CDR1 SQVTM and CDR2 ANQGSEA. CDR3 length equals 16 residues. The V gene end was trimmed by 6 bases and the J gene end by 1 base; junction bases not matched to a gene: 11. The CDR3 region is CSVDPGQGSENTEAFF. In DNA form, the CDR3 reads TGCAGCGTCGACCCGGGACAGGGGTCGGAGAACACTGAAGCTTTCTTT.

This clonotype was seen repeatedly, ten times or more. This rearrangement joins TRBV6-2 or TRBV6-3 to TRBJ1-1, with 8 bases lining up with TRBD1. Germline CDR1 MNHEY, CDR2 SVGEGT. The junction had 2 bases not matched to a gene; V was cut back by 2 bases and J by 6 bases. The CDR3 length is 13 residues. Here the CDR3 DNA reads TGTGCCAGCAGTTACGTACAGGGGGCTGAAGCTTTCTTT. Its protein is CASSYVQGAEAFF.

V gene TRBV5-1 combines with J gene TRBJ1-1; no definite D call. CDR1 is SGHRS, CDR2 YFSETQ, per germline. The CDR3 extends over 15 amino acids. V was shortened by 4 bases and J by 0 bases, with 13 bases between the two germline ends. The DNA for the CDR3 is TGCGCCAGCAGCCGTCAGGTCGACATGAACACTGAAGCTTTCTTT. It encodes CASSRQVDMNTEAFF.

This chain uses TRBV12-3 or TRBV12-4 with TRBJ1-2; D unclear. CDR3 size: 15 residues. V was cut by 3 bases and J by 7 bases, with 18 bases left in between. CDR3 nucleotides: TGTGCCAGCAGTTTTCGAAGGCCGGGGATTCTTGGCTACACCTTC. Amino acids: CASSFRRPGILGYTF.

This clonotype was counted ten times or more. DNA of the CDR3: TGTGCCAGCAGCCAAGAAGGGCGGGGGACCCACTCCTACGAGCAGTACTTC. Its protein is CASSQEGRGTHSYEQYF. This chain joins TRBV3-1 and TRBJ2-7; the match to TRBD2 covers 7 bases. The CDR3 is made up of 17 amino acids. Germline V lookup: CDR1 LGHDT, CDR2 YNNKEL (reference sequence). Trimming took 0 bases from V and 0 from J; bases not matched to a gene: 8.

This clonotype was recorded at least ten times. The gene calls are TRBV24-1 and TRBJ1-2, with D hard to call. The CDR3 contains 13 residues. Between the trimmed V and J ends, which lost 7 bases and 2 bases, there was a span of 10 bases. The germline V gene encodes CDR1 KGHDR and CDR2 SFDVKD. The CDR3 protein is CATRPGENYGYTF. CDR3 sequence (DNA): TGTGCCACCAGACCAGGAGAAAACTATGGCTACACCTTC.

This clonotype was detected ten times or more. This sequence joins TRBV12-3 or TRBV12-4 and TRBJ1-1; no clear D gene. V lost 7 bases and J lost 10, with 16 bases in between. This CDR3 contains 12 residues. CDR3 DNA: TGTGCCAGCACTCAGTGGATCAAAGGAGCTTTCTTT. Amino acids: CASTQWIKGAFF.

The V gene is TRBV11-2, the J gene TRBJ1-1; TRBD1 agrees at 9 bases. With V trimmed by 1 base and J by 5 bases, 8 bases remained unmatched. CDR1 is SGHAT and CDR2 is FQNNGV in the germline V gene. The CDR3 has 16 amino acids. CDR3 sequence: CASSLGDTGGWTEAFF. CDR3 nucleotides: TGTGCCAGCAGCTTAGGGGATACAGGGGGCTGGACTGAAGCTTTCTTT.

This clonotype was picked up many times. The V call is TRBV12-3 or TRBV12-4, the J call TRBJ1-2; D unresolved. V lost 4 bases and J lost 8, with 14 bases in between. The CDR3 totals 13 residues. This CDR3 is CASSSGLWKGYTF. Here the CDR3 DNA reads TGTGCCAGCAGTTCCGGGCTCTGGAAAGGCTACACCTTC.

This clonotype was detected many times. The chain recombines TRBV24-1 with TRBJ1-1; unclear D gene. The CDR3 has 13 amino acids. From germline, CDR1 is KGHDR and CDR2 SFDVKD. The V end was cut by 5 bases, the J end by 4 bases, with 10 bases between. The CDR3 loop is CATSGKVGTEAFF. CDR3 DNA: TGTGCCACCAGTGGGAAGGTCGGCACTGAAGCTTTCTTT.

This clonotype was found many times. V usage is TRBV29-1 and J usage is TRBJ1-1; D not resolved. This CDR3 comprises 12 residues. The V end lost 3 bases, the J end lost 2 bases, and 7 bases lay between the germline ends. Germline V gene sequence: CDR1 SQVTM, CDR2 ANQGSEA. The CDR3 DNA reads TGCAGCGTTGAGGACGAAAACACTGAAGCTTTCTTT. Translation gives CSVEDENTEAFF.

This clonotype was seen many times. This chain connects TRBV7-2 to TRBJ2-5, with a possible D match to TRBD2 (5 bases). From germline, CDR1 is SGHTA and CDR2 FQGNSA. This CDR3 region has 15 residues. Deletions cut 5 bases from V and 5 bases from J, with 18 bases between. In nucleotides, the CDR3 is TGTGCCAGCAGCCCCCGAAGCCCCGGGGTCGAGACCCAGTACTTC. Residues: CASSPRSPGVETQYF.

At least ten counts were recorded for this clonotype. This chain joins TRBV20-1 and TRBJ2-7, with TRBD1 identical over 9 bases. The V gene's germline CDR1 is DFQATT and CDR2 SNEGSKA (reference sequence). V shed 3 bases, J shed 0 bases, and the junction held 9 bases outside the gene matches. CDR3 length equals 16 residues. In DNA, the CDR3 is TGCAGTGCTAGGGGAGGACAGGGACAGGGCTCCTACGAGCAGTACTTC. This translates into CSARGGQGQGSYEQYF.

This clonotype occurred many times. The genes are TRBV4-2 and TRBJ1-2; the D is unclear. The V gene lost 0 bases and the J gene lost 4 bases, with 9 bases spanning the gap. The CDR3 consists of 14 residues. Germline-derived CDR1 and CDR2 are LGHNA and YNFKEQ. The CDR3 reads CASSQDPGPYGYTF. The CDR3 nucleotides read TGTGCCAGCAGCCAAGATCCCGGTCCCTATGGCTACACCTTC.

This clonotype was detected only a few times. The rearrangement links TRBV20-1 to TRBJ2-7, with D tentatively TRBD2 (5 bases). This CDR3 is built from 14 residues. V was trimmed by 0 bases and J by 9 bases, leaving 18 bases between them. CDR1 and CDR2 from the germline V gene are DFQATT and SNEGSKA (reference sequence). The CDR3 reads CSARDPALGGGQYF. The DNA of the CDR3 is TGCAGTGCTAGAGATCCGGCCCTTGGAGGCGGGCAGTACTTC.

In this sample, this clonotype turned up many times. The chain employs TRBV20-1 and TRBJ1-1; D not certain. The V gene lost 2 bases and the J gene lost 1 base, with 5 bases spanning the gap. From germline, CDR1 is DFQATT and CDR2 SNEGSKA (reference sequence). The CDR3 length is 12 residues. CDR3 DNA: TGCAGTGCTAGAACAAGGAACACTGAAGCTTTCTTT. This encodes CSARTRNTEAFF.